What follows are 23 T cell receptor beta chains derived from one specimen sequenced in a study of Ad26.COV2.S vaccination and SARS-CoV-2 variants (dated by TCRdb to 2020 to 2023). This specimen's treatment or condition label, per the study, means: around 19 received Ad26.COV2.S at low or high dose, single or two shots; 5 received placebo; per-sample allocation not given. For vaccine and placebo recipients, the sequenced repertoires came from samples collected on day 63 after the first injection. Libraries were constructed by the immunoSEQ multiplex PCR assay. The clones in this table, taken by TCRdb from immuneACCESS, are in-frame only. Not every clone is retained; where verified, under half of the shortfall comes from an unresolved V gene, and the cause of the rest is unknown. This sample comprises roughly 400,000 clones, 92% of them detected only once. The top ten constitute less than 2% of the sample.

Sequenced here: peripheral blood, sampled in a trial of Ad26.COV2.S vaccine versus placebo. Receptor source: a person aged 18 to 65 who received the Ad26.COV2.S COVID-19 vaccine or a placebo.

This clone was recorded only once. V is TRBV7-8 and J is TRBJ1-2; perhaps TRBD1 as D (6 bases). Germline V gene data show CDR1 as SGHVS and CDR2 as FQNEAQ. The CDR3 runs to 14 residues. Trimming cost V 5 bases and J 6 bases, with 16 bases left between them. The CDR3 DNA reads TGTGCCAGCAGCCGGGGGACAATTGCCGATGGCTACACCTTC. Its protein product is CASSRGTIADGYTF. The full variable domain, completed using reference TRBV7-8 and TRBJ1-2, is GAGVSQSPRYKVAKRGQDVALRCDPISGHVSLFWYQQALGQGPEFLTYFQNEAQLDKSGLPSDRFFAERPEGSVSTLKIQRTQQEDSAVYLCASSRGTIADGYTFGSGTRLTVV.

The chain uses TRBV19 and TRBJ1-1, with D unresolved. V was trimmed by 2 bases and J by 3 bases, leaving 7 bases between them. The V gene's germline CDR1 is LNHDA and CDR2 SQIVND (reference sequence). The CDR3 has 13 amino acids. CDR3 protein: CASSIQQYTEAFF. The DNA of the CDR3 is TGTGCCAGTAGTATACAACAGTACACTGAAGCTTTCTTT.

The chain uses TRBV9 and TRBJ1-6; no firm D call. V was clipped by 3 bases and J by 3 bases, with 10 bases between them. The length of the CDR3 is 15 residues. Germline V lookup: CDR1 SGDLS, CDR2 YYNGEE. DNA for the CDR3: TGTGCCAGCAGCGCCGGAAAGAGCTATAATTCACCCCTCCACTTT. Protein product: CASSAGKSYNSPLHF.

The chain links TRBV4-3 to TRBJ1-1, with no clear D. The V and J ends lost 0 bases and 1 base respectively, with 15 bases between them. The CDR3 is made up of 17 amino acids. CDR1 LGHNA and CDR2 YSLEER come from the germline V gene. CDR3 coding DNA: TGCGCCAGCAGCCAAGATATGGTACCCCGCTCGAACACTGAAGCTTTCTTT. Protein: CASSQDMVPRSNTEAFF.

The chain recombines TRBV19 with TRBJ2-2, with D possibly TRBD1 on 6 matching bases. The CDR3 extends over 16 amino acids. Germline lookup yields CDR1 LNHDA and CDR2 SQIVND (reference sequence). V was clipped by 5 bases and J by 0 bases, with 13 bases between them. Here the CDR3 reads CASSPWGQANTGELFF. The CDR3 DNA sequence: TGTGCCAGTAGTCCGTGGGGGCAGGCGAACACCGGGGAGCTGTTTTTT. Together with reference TRBV19 and TRBJ2-2, the CDR3 gives the full variable domain: DGGITQSPKYLFRKEGQNVTLSCEQNLNHDAMYWYRQDPGQGLRLIYYSQIVNDFQKGDIAEGYSVSREKKESFPLTVTSAQKNPTAFYLCASSPWGQANTGELFFGEGSRLTVL.

This chain joins TRBV7-5 and TRBJ2-5. TRBV7-5 is a pseudogene. The CDR3 contains 14 residues. CDR3 coding DNA: TGTGCCAGAAGCCCAACCCGAGACGAAGAGACCCAGTACTTC. This sequence encodes CARSPTRDEETQYF.

This chain joins TRBV25-1 and TRBJ1-1; D uncertain. Germline V gene sequence: CDR1 MGHDK, CDR2 SYGVNS. V lost 4 bases to trimming and J lost 10 bases, with 16 bases between them. There are 13 residues in the CDR3. The CDR3 sequence is CASSAAGSGRAFF. The CDR3 DNA follows: TGTGCCAGCAGTGCCGCAGGATCGGGTCGAGCTTTCTTT. Full variable domain (missing parts from reference TRBV25-1 and TRBJ1-1): EADIYQTPRYLVIGTGKKITLECSQTMGHDKMYWYQQDPGMELHLIHYSYGVNSTEKGDLSSESTVSRIRTEHFPLTLESARPSHTSQYLCASSAAGSGRAFFGQGTRLTVV.

The chain combines TRBV5-4 with TRBJ2-7, with D perhaps assigned TRBD1 or TRBD2 (5 bases each). This CDR3 region has 15 residues. The V end was cut by 4 bases, the J end by 3 bases, with 17 bases between. The germline gives CDR1 SGHNT, CDR2 YYREEE (reference sequence). The CDR3 loop reads CASSTPGTGGYEQYF. CDR3 coding DNA: TGTGCCAGCAGCACCCCCGGGACCGGAGGCTACGAGCAGTACTTC.

This sequence joins TRBV15 and TRBJ1-5, with 7 nucleotides matching TRBD1. This CDR3 is 18 amino acids long. V lost 3 bases and J lost 2; bases outside the gene matches: 13. Germline loops: CDR1 LNHNV, CDR2 YYDKDF (reference sequence). DNA for the CDR3: TGTGCCACCAGCAGCAGATTGACAGGGTATTTTCGCAATCAGCCCCAGCATTTT. Protein sequence: CATSSRLTGYFRNQPQHF.

The chain couples TRBV4-3 to TRBJ1-1, with D maybe TRBD1 (6 bases). Germline values: CDR1 LGHNA, CDR2 YSLEER. The CDR3 loop spans 16 amino acids. Trimming took 0 bases from V and 1 from J, leaving 12 bases between them. DNA of the CDR3: TGCGCCAGCAGCCAAGACCGGTTAGGGGGGAACACTGAAGCTTTCTTT. It translates to CASSQDRLGGNTEAFF.

J is TRBJ2-3 and V is TRBV3-1 (or the pseudogene TRBV3-2); D unclear. V was trimmed by 1 base and J by 6 bases, leaving 8 bases between them. The CDR3 sequence is 13 residues long. Per the germline V gene, CDR1 is LGHDT and CDR2 is YNNKEL (reference sequence). The DNA of the CDR3 is TGTGCCAGCAGCCAAGCACAACGGGATACGCAGTATTTT. Translated: CASSQAQRDTQYF.

This rearrangement joins TRBV2 to TRBJ2-7; maybe TRBD1 (6 bases). CDR3 length: 13 residues. Germline CDR1 reads SNHLY; CDR2 reads FYNNEI. V was cut by 7 bases and J by 3 bases, with 13 bases left in between. The CDR3 nucleotides are TGTGCCAGCAAGGGGGTATCGATCTACGAGCAGTACTTC. It specifies CASKGVSIYEQYF.

With respect to this clone: Other nucleotide sequences in the sample specify the same CDR3. The chain joins TRBV6-5 to TRBJ1-5; no clear D gene. Germline V lookup: CDR1 MNHEY, CDR2 SVGAGI. This CDR3 region has 15 residues. V shed 0 bases and J shed 1 base, with 7 bases lying between them. The CDR3 loop is CASSYSRASNQPQHF. DNA of the CDR3: TGTGCCAGCAGTTACTCGAGGGCCAGCAATCAGCCCCAGCATTTT.

The chain employs TRBV21-1 and TRBJ2-3; TRBD2 reflects the table's D call only, with no check against the DNA. TRBV21-1 is flagged as a pseudogene. This CDR3 has 24 amino acids. The CDR3 DNA reads TGTGCCAGCAGCAAACGTCGACAGGAACCTTTGGGGCCGGGGGGCCCCCACAGCACAGATACGCAGTATTTT. It encodes CASSKRRQEPLGPGGPHSTDTQYF.

This chain joins TRBV5-4 and TRBJ2-3; 11 bases agree with TRBD2. Germline CDR1 reads SGHNT; CDR2 reads YYREEE (reference sequence). This CDR3 comprises 15 residues. V was pared by 4 bases and J by 2 bases, with 3 bases of the junction left unmatched. The CDR3 DNA follows: TGTGCCAGCAGCATAGCGGGGGGGGACACAGATACGCAGTATTTT. Amino acids: CASSIAGGDTDTQYF. The full variable domain, with the rest looked up from reference TRBV5-4 and TRBJ2-3, is ETGVTQSPTHLIKTRGQQVTLRCSSQSGHNTVSWYQQALGQGPQFIFQYYREEENGRGNFPPRFSGLQFPNYSSELNVNALELDDSALYLCASSIAGGDTDTQYFGPGTRLTVL.

This chain connects TRBV7-2 to TRBJ2-5, with a possible D match to TRBD1 (5 bases). Germline V lookup: CDR1 SGHTA, CDR2 FQGNSA. The germline V and J ends were trimmed by 1 base and 1 base, with 10 bases remaining between them. The length of the CDR3 is 15 residues. The CDR3 nucleotides read TGTGCCAGCAGCTTAGGGCGAAGGGGCCAAGAGACCCAGTACTTC. Translated, it gives CASSLGRRGQETQYF.

The chain combines TRBV20-1 with TRBJ2-7, with D perhaps TRBD1 or TRBD2 (5 bases each). The CDR3 totals 13 residues. Germline V gives CDR1 DFQATT, CDR2 SNEGSKA (reference sequence). Trimming removed 3 bases from V and 3 bases from J, with 12 bases in between. The CDR3 DNA follows: TGCAGTGCTAGTACCGGGGCTAACTACGAGCAGTACTTC. Encoded protein: CSASTGANYEQYF.

V usage is TRBV18 and J usage is TRBJ1-1, with D hard to call. The CDR3 contains 13 residues. The germline V gene encodes CDR1 KGHSH and CDR2 LQKENI. The V end lost 5 bases, the J end lost 6 bases, and 13 bases lay between the germline ends. Here the CDR3 DNA reads TGTGCCAGCTCATCGACCGAGAGGGCTGAAGCTTTCTTT. This encodes CASSSTERAEAFF.

The rearrangement uses TRBV12-3 or TRBV12-4 and TRBJ1-2, with D hard to call. Trimming took 3 bases from V and 1 from J, leaving 6 bases between them. CDR3 length equals 13 residues. The CDR3 DNA reads as TGTGCCAGCAGTTTGGGGTTTAACTATGGCTACACCTTC. Translating gives CASSLGFNYGYTF.

The DNA of the CDR3 is TGTGCCAGTTCCGGCTGGGGGCTCAATGAGCAGTTCTTC. Protein product: CASSGWGLNEQFF. The V and J genes are TRBV6-5 and TRBJ2-1; D may be TRBD1 (6 bases). The CDR3 loop spans 13 amino acids. The V end lost 9 bases, the J end lost 6 bases, and 15 bases lay between the germline ends. The germline V gene encodes CDR1 MNHEY and CDR2 SVGAGI.

This clone occurred once. Other DNA sequences in the sample encode the same CDR3. The chain combines TRBV12-3 or TRBV12-4 with TRBJ1-2, with 7 bases lining up with TRBD1. The CDR3 is made up of 13 amino acids. V lost 5 bases to trimming and J lost 2 bases; unmatched junction nucleotides: 2. In nucleotides, the CDR3 is TGTGCCAGCAGTCAACAGGGGAACTATGGCTACACCTTC. This encodes CASSQQGNYGYTF.

The V call is TRBV7-9, the J call TRBJ2-7, with D perhaps TRBD2 (6 bases). The germline V and J ends were trimmed by 3 bases and 3 bases, with 6 bases remaining between them. This CDR3 spans 12 amino acids. Germline CDR1 SEHNR, CDR2 FQNEAQ (reference sequence). The CDR3 spells CASSLRDYEQYF. For the CDR3, the DNA is TGTGCCAGCAGCTTGCGGGACTACGAGCAGTACTTC.

CDR3 DNA: TGTGCCATCAGTGACCCTACTACAGGGGCGGGTACCACTGAAGCTTTCTTT. It yields the protein CAISDPTTGAGTTEAFF. The V gene is TRBV10-3, the J gene TRBJ1-1; TRBD1 agrees at 7 bases. After removal of 3 bases from V and 4 bases from J, the junction contained 14 bases not matched to a gene. CDR3 length equals 17 residues. CDR1 is ENHRY, CDR2 SYGVKD, per germline.